This record concerns one T cell receptor (beta chain) sequence. Its antigen is not yet known. Base qualities are not at hand, and no much larger clone is one base apart. The data were taken from a study of blood T cell repertoires in COVID-19 (dated by TCRdb to 2020 to 2022). Broadly, across the study: Samples covering the acute and convalescent phases of COVID-19 were provided by collaborators in the United States, Italy and Spain. HLA class I and class II types, where available, came from metadata supplied by the sample provider rather than from assay-based typing. The sample metadata nearly always contained a de-identified subject ID, COVID-19 status, age in years and sex. The material from the prospective study consisted of cDNA or gDNA derived from T cells, B-cell-depleted T cells, or PBMCs. Samples came from the ongoing ImmuneRACE study (first 160 participants) plus 1,254 subjects from 6 global collaborators. Deeply sampled blood TCRbeta repertoires from subjects exposed to, actively infected with, or recovered from COVID-19 were included in the dataset. The repertoires were released in a freely available public database meant as a resource for research on the immune response to SARS-CoV-2. Study-level results and caveats: How much clinical and demographic metadata was included differed by source and by participant, and the metadata was provided uncurated.

Germline trimming amounts to 6 bases on V and 8 bases on J, with 11 as the count of junction bases outside the gene matches. From the cysteine through the phenylalanine, the CDR3 covers 15 amino acids. The kept DNA is CDR3 alone, 45 bases in frame from the first base. Reading the germline V gene (reference sequence) gives CDR1 MNHEY and CDR2 SMNVEV. The immunoSEQ Assay, a bias-controlled multiplex PCR, was used to amplify TCRbeta CDR3 regions from genomic DNA. Processing in the source paper ran as follows. The number of nucleated cells in each sample was estimated by amplification of reference gene primers within the assay. Sequence reads were collapsed and filtered to measure the absolute abundance of every unique TCRbeta CDR3 rearrangement. Productive Simpson clonality was computed per sample as the square root of Simpson's diversity index over productive rearrangements. Drawn from immuneACCESS, this table holds only the in-frame rearrangements with V and J called that TCRdb kept. Clones are partly lost; checked studies trace under half to an unresolved V gene and leave the rest unexplained. V, J and clone size derive from that table, while D and trimming were established from the DNA sequence. This sample holds about 250,000 clones; roughly 84% were observed only once. Approximately 4.8% of the sample is held by the ten biggest clonotypes.

The collaborating institutions used their own protocols to collect whole blood in K2EDTA tubes. For TCRbeta analysis, collaborators shipped samples in one of three forms: frozen whole blood, isolated PBMCs, or DNA extracted from either of those sample types. The receptor was isolated from a man aged 45 to 65 with active or convalescent COVID-19. Material for sequencing was peripheral blood. The chain is encoded by TRBV27 joined to TRBJ2-1; the central 9 bases match TRBD1. The CDR3 loop reads CASRPTGGFIYEQFF. Here is the DNA: TGTGCCAGCAGGCCCACAGGGGGCTTTATCTATGAGCAGTTCTTC.